The TCR beta chain under discussion was sequenced for a study of T cell changes during pregnancy in multiple sclerosis. Germline CDR1 MNHEY, CDR2 SVGAGI. The V gene end was trimmed by 4 bases and the J gene end by 5 bases; junction bases not matched to a gene: 6. This CDR3 is 15 amino acids long. Measured with immunoSEQ multiplex PCR; TCRdb has only the in-frame clones, and not every one. The sample records about 49,000 clones, 85% to 95% being singletons. The rearrangement uses TRBV6-5 and TRBJ2-7; 12 bases align to TRBD2. Sequencing was performed on CD8+ T cells from peripheral blood mononuclear cells, taken in the first trimester of pregnancy. This clonotype originated in a female donor with multiple sclerosis, enrolled in a pregnancy study. CDR3 region: CASSWTSGEKNEQYF. In DNA, the CDR3 is TGTGCCAGCAGTTGGACTAGCGGGGAAAAAAACGAGCAGTACTTC.